This TCR beta chain was found in a study of PD-1 blockade in classical Hodgkin lymphoma. Generated by immunoSEQ multiplex PCR, the TCRdb table keeps only in-frame clones and is missing some. The sample consists of 100,000 to 120,000 clones, around 90% of them appearing once. Time point here: cycle 4 day 1 (C4D1), after more than 5 weeks of nivolumab. Each of the patients experienced relapse following autologous stem cell transplantation, and their brentuximab vedotin exposure differed. The CDR3 is 13 residues long. Germline V gives CDR1 MNHEY, CDR2 SMNVEV (reference sequence). Trimming cost V 7 bases and J 3 bases, with 13 bases left between them.

The sample here was peripheral blood mononuclear cells (PBMCs), taken before the fourth cycle of nivolumab. The J gene is TRBJ2-7, the V gene TRBV27, with D perhaps TRBD1 or TRBD2 (5 bases each). This receptor was obtained from a human donor with classical Hodgkin lymphoma. The CDR3 DNA is TGTGCCAGCACTACGCTTGGGGGCTACGAGCAGTACTTC. Translated: CASTTLGGYEQYF.